This T cell receptor (beta chain) appears in the sequencing data of a study of blood T cell repertoires in COVID-19. Study information: Some COVID-19 samples were acute and others convalescent; all came from the United States, Italy and Spain. Sample material is recorded as cDNA or gDNA derived from T cells, B-cell-depleted T cells, or PBMCs.

Authors' methods: It was from reference gene primer amplification that nucleated cell counts were estimated. Assay used: immunoSEQ multiplex PCR; TCRdb lists only in-frame clones, some missing. That table is the source of V, J and clone size, and D and trimming were worked out from the DNA. The sample comprises under 250,000 clones, around four fifths of which are singletons, and approximately 2.6% rests with the top ten. CDR3 length: 15 residues. The V segment lost 6 bases and the J segment 6 bases; nucleotides outside the gene matches: 12. CDR1 KGHSH and CDR2 LQKENI come from the germline V gene. Sequenced material: peripheral blood. The rearrangement uses TRBV18 and TRBJ1-2; 8 nucleotides align to TRBD1. The TCR was taken from a woman in her sixties or seventies with active or convalescent COVID-19. CDR3 protein: CASSLLDRARDGYTF. CDR3 nucleotide sequence: TGTGCCAGCTCGCTACTGGACAGGGCCCGGGATGGCTACACCTTC.